Given below is one T cell receptor (beta chain) in context. There are 13 residues in the CDR3. CDR1 is SQVTM, CDR2 ANQGSEA, per germline. The junction had 5 bases not matched to a gene; V was cut back by 3 bases and J by 4 bases. This sample is part of a study of blood T cell repertoires in COVID-19. How the authors handled the data: Nucleated cell number was recorded as an estimate derived from reference gene primer amplification. The method was immunoSEQ multiplex PCR; TCRdb's version includes in-frame clones alone and lacks a portion of them. The V and J calls and clone size come from that table; D and trimming were worked out from the DNA. The sample carries about 300,000 clones, nearly 90% recorded once. Study members were between about 18 and 95 years old and lived in 20 to 30 US regions. Self-reported history from a screening survey and questionnaire set each donor's cohort. Donors in Cohort 3 counted as recovered after two negative PCRs, clearance, or symptom resolution.

The clonotype originates from a woman under 40 who had recovered from COVID-19. The sample taken for sequencing was PBMCs or T cells enriched from blood (not recorded which). V is TRBV29-1 and J is TRBJ1-2; the match to TRBD1 covers 7 bases. CDR3 DNA: TGCAGCGTTGAGGGCAGGGGGTTCTATGGCTACACCTTC. Translated: CSVEGRGFYGYTF.